The 23 T cell receptor beta chains below were found in one sample sequenced in a study of blood T cell repertoires in COVID-19. Sequencing was performed with immunoSEQ multiplex PCR; in TCRdb, only in-frame clones are kept and a portion is missing. The sample yields fewer than 250,000 clones, roughly nine tenths seen once. Sequences were obtained from peripheral blood. The receptors stem from a woman aged 45-59 years with acute or convalescent COVID-19.

The chain employs TRBV19 and TRBJ2-1; 9 bases align to TRBD1. The germline gives CDR1 LNHDA, CDR2 SQIVND (reference sequence). V dropped 5 bases and J dropped 2; count of bases not matched to a gene: 4. This CDR3 is built from 15 residues. For the CDR3, the DNA is TGTGCCAGTAGTCCCCGGGACAGGGCCTACAATGAGCAGTTCTTC. Translated: CASSPRDRAYNEQFF.

The chain carries TRBV7-2 and TRBJ1-5; D unresolved. Trimming shortened V by 2 bases and J by 5 bases, and 7 bases separated the two germline ends. The CDR3 is 13 amino acids. Germline values: CDR1 SGHTA, CDR2 FQGNSA. CDR3 coding DNA: TGTGCCAGCAGCTTATCGGCGGATCAGCCCCAGCATTTT. It codes for CASSLSADQPQHF.

The CDR3 region has the DNA TGTGCCAGCAGCTTAATAAACCCGCGGTCCCAAGAGACCCAGTACTTC. The encoded protein is CASSLINPRSQETQYF. The J gene is TRBJ2-5, the V gene TRBV11-2, with unresolved D. This CDR3 has 16 amino acids. CDR1 and CDR2 (germline): SGHAT, FQNNGV. The V end was cut by 2 bases, the J end by 1 base, with 14 bases between.

This clone appeared once. This chain joins TRBV5-6 and TRBJ1-2; 11 bases match TRBD1. The V gene end was trimmed by 1 base and the J gene end by 7 bases; junction bases not matched to a gene: 9. Germline V gene data show CDR1 as SGHDT and CDR2 as YYEEEE. The CDR3 length is 16 residues. The CDR3 here is CASSLIRDRGGSGYTF. In nucleotides, the CDR3 is TGTGCCAGCAGCTTGATCCGGGACAGGGGGGGAAGTGGCTACACCTTC.

The chain employs TRBV12-5 and TRBJ1-5; D is unresolved. The V end lost 0 bases, the J end lost 6 bases, and 6 bases lay between the germline ends. This CDR3 contains 13 residues. The V gene's germline CDR1 is LGHNT and CDR2 FRNRAP. CDR3 region: CASGLVNGQPQHF. DNA for the CDR3: TGTGCTAGTGGTTTGGTAAACGGTCAGCCCCAGCATTTT.

Details on this clone: A read error may account for a junction end that differs from germline. The chain combines TRBV19 with TRBJ1-5, with D possibly TRBD1 on 5 matching bases. The CDR3 length is 14 residues. The germline CDR1 and CDR2 sequences are LNHDA and SQIVND (reference sequence). As DNA, the CDR3 is TGTGCCAGTAGTGTAGATTGGGGCGATCAGCCCCAGCATTTT. It codes for CASSVDWGDQPQHF.

The chain uses TRBV11-3 and TRBJ1-2; tentative D call: TRBD1 (6 bases). CDR3 length: 14 residues. Trimming removed 3 bases at V and 4 bases at J, with 12 bases between. Looked up from germline, CDR1 is SGHNT and CDR2 is YENEEA. The CDR3 sequence: CASSFGQTLYGYTF. The CDR3 nucleotides are TGTGCCAGCAGCTTCGGACAGACCCTCTATGGCTACACCTTC.

V and J are TRBV3-1 (or the pseudogene TRBV3-2) and TRBJ1-1; TRBD1 matches 10 bases. CDR1 is LGHDT and CDR2 is YNNKEL in the germline V gene (reference sequence). The CDR3 has 14 amino acids. The trim removed 3 bases at V and 6 bases at J, leaving 4 bases unmatched. The CDR3 DNA sequence: TGTGCCAGCAGCCACTTAGGACAGGGGGCTGAAGCTTTCTTT. Translating gives CASSHLGQGAEAFF.

The rearrangement uses TRBV29-1 and TRBJ1-1; D remains ambiguous. From germline, CDR1 is SQVTM and CDR2 ANQGSEA. Trimming removed 4 bases from V and 4 bases from J, with 7 bases in between. CDR3 length: 11 amino acids. In nucleotides, the CDR3 is TGCAGCGTTGGAGCCGCCACTGAAGCTTTCTTT. It is translated as CSVGAATEAFF. Using reference TRBV29-1 and TRBJ1-1 for the parts outside the CDR3, the full variable domain is SAVISQKPSRDICQRGTSLTIQCQVDSQVTMMFWYRQQPGQSLTLIATANQGSEATYESGFVIDKFPISRPNLTFSTLTVSNMSPEDSSIYLCSVGAATEAFFGQGTRLTVV.

This chain uses TRBV12-3 or TRBV12-4 with TRBJ1-4; 10 bases agree with TRBD1. CDR3 length: 13 amino acids. The J segment lost 8 bases and the V segment lost 8 bases, leaving 5 bases of the junction unmatched. The CDR3 loop is CASADRGREKLFF. CDR3 DNA: TGTGCCAGCGCTGACAGGGGGCGGGAAAAACTGTTTTTT.

The J gene is TRBJ2-7, the V gene TRBV5-6; 8 bases map to TRBD1. The CDR3 runs to 14 residues. V was pared by 4 bases and J by 5 bases, with 8 bases of the junction left unmatched. The germline V gene has CDR1 SGHDT and CDR2 YYEEEE. CDR3 protein: CASSRTGQKDEQYF. In DNA, the CDR3 is TGTGCCAGCAGCAGGACAGGGCAAAAAGACGAGCAGTACTTC.

This sequence joins TRBV5-4 and TRBJ2-5, with 9 bases fitting TRBD2. V dropped 5 bases and J dropped 5; count of bases not matched to a gene: 7. Germline values: CDR1 SGHNT, CDR2 YYREEE (reference sequence). The CDR3 extends over 14 amino acids. CDR3 nucleotides: TGTGCCAGCAGTTTAGCGGGAGCGGGGGAGACCCAGTACTTC. Translation: CASSLAGAGETQYF.

The chain has TRBV5-6 and TRBJ1-1; maybe TRBD1 (5 bases). Germline V gene data show CDR1 as SGHDT and CDR2 as YYEEEE. Trimming left V 0 bases short and J 4 bases short, with 19 bases between. The CDR3 runs 17 residues. CDR3 in DNA: TGTGCCAGCAGCTTGGCGGGGGGTCCAGGAGGTATCACTGAAGCTTTCTTT. It encodes CASSLAGGPGGITEAFF.

The rearrangement joins TRBV19 to TRBJ2-7; 10 bases fit TRBD1. The CDR3 has 15 residues. The germline V gene encodes CDR1 LNHDA and CDR2 SQIVND (reference sequence). V lost 5 bases to trimming and J lost 5 bases; unmatched junction nucleotides: 9. The CDR3 region has the DNA TGTGCCAGTAGTTCCCCCGGGACAGGGGCCGACGAGCAGTACTTC. Its translation is CASSSPGTGADEQYF. The full variable domain, completed using reference TRBV19 and TRBJ2-7, is DGGITQSPKYLFRKEGQNVTLSCEQNLNHDAMYWYRQDPGQGLRLIYYSQIVNDFQKGDIAEGYSVSREKKESFPLTVTSAQKNPTAFYLCASSSPGTGADEQYFGPGTRLTVT.

This clone was counted once. This rearrangement joins TRBV27 to TRBJ2-7; D is unclear. Trimming took off 1 base at V and 4 bases at J, with 11 bases between the two ends. The CDR3 is 14 amino acids. In germline, CDR1 is MNHEY, CDR2 SMNVEV (reference sequence). The CDR3 spells CASSLWSGPYEQYF. The CDR3 DNA follows: TGTGCCAGCAGTTTATGGTCCGGTCCATACGAGCAGTACTTC.

This clone has just one count. The gene calls are TRBV3-1 (or the pseudogene TRBV3-2) and TRBJ1-2, with D maybe TRBD1 (6 bases). The CDR3 extends over 15 amino acids. CDR1 is LGHDT, CDR2 YNNKEL, per germline (reference sequence). The V and J ends lost 5 bases and 4 bases respectively, with 17 bases between them. The CDR3 loop is CASSASARGGYGYTF. The CDR3 bases are TGTGCCAGCAGCGCCTCTGCTAGGGGGGGCTATGGCTACACCTTC.

The chain carries TRBV2 and TRBJ1-5; TRBD1 matches at 12 bases. V lost 7 bases to trimming and J lost 4 bases; unmatched junction nucleotides: 8. The CDR3 sequence is 16 residues long. CDR1 and CDR2 (germline): SNHLY, FYNNEI. CDR3 amino acids: CASNPGQGALNQPQHF. CDR3 nucleotide sequence: TGTGCCAGCAATCCGGGACAGGGGGCTTTGAATCAGCCCCAGCATTTT.

This clone has just one count. CDR3 loop: CASSTGFAEAFF. The CDR3 DNA sequence: TGTGCCAGCAGTACAGGATTTGCTGAAGCTTTCTTT. The chain combines TRBV6-6 with TRBJ1-1; D is perhaps TRBD1 (5 bases). V shed 5 bases and J shed 6 bases, with 10 bases lying between them. Germline V gene sequence: CDR1 MNHNY, CDR2 SVGAGI (reference sequence). This CDR3 is built from 12 residues.

V is TRBV7-2 and J is TRBJ1-1, with D perhaps TRBD1 (5 bases). Trimming shortened V by 1 base and J by 1 base, and 13 bases separated the two germline ends. The CDR3 is made up of 16 amino acids. Looked up from germline, CDR1 is SGHTA and CDR2 is FQGNSA. In DNA form, the CDR3 reads TGTGCCAGCAGCTTAGGGTGGGGAAGGGGGAACACTGAAGCTTTCTTT. Its translation: CASSLGWGRGNTEAFF.

V is TRBV9 and J is TRBJ2-1; 13 bases are a match to TRBD2. The V gene end was trimmed by 3 bases and the J gene end by 8 bases; junction bases not matched to a gene: 5. Germline CDR1 reads SGDLS; CDR2 reads YYNGEE. The CDR3 is 15 residues long. The CDR3 loop reads CASSGGLAGVYEQFF. CDR3 in DNA: TGTGCCAGCAGCGGAGGACTAGCGGGGGTTTATGAGCAGTTCTTC.

The rearrangement uses TRBV18 and TRBJ2-3; 9 nucleotides align to TRBD1. Germline V gene data show CDR1 as KGHSH and CDR2 as LQKENI. V shed 1 base and J 2 bases; nucleotides not matched to a gene: 10. CDR3 length: 18 residues. This CDR3 reads CASSPRITGGIDTDTQYF. As DNA, the CDR3 is TGTGCCAGCTCACCACGGATTACAGGGGGCATCGACACAGATACGCAGTATTTT.

The genes are TRBV9 and TRBJ2-7; D is unclear. This CDR3 is built from 12 residues. Between the trimmed V and J ends, which lost 4 bases and 6 bases, there was a span of 11 bases. Germline values: CDR1 SGDLS, CDR2 YYNGEE. The CDR3: CASSQSIGEQYF. The CDR3 coding sequence is TGTGCCAGCAGCCAATCGATCGGCGAGCAGTACTTC.

The sample holds a few counts of this clone. The chain couples TRBV5-1 to TRBJ2-6; D is uncertain. The CDR3 runs 15 residues. CDR1 is SGHRS, CDR2 YFSETQ, per germline. V lost 4 bases and J 0 bases, leaving 8 bases between the germline ends. CDR3 bases: TGCGCCAGCAGCCCCGGGTCCTCTGGGGCCAACGTCCTGACTTTC. Encoded protein: CASSPGSSGANVLTF.